This T cell receptor (beta chain) was profiled in a study of beta chain features in type 1 diabetes. The wider study: Across every sample, 107,917,701 sorted cells were examined in total.

The study reverse transcribed the entire isolated RNA, so it sequenced expressed TCRB transcripts. Assay: immunoSEQ multiplex PCR; the TCRdb copy retains only in-frame clones and omits some. The sample records approximately 140,000 clones, 6.9% being singletons. This CDR3 is 16 amino acids long. Regarding the study as a whole: There was a possibility that cDNA sequencing over-represented cells with high TCR expression. Healthy donors had naive, central memory and Treg TCRB repertoires that appeared less similar than those seen among patients. Unsettled here was the matter of whether HLA type influences TCRB rearrangement.

This clone was seen only a few times. Its antigen remains unidentified. Sequencing was carried out using central memory CD4+ T cells from blood. The V call is TRBV21-1, the J call TRBJ2-7; the listed D gene, TRBD1, was not tested against the DNA. TRBV21-1 is a pseudogene. This TCR was sampled from a woman in her twenties or thirties in good health. In DNA form, the CDR3 reads TGTGCCAGCAGCAAGAAATACAGGAACCGGGCCTACGAGCAGTACTTC. Its translation is CASSKKYRNRAYEQYF.